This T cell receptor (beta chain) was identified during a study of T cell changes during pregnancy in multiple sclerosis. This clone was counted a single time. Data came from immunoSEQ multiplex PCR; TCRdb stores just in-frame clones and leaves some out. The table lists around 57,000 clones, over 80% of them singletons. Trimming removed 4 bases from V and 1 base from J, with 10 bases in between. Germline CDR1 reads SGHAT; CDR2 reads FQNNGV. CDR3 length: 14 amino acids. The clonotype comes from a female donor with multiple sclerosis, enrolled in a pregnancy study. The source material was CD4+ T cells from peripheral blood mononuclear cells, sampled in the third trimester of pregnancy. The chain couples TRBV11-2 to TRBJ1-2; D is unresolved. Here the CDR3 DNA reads TGTGCCAGCAGCTCGAGACGGGTTAACTATGGCTACACCTTC. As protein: CASSSRRVNYGYTF.